This entry lists 8 T cell receptor beta chains sequenced from one sample in a study of blood T cell repertoires in COVID-19. Assay used: immunoSEQ multiplex PCR; TCRdb lists only in-frame clones, some missing. The top ten hold approximately 1.2% of the sample, which has 82,000 or so clones, roughly 89% seen once. Sequencing was performed on PBMCs or T cells enriched from blood (not recorded which). Receptors originate from a woman aged 50 to 65 with acute COVID-19.

This clone has a single count. The chain is built from TRBV27 and TRBJ1-2, with TRBD1 as a possible D gene (5 bases). Per the germline V gene, CDR1 is MNHEY and CDR2 is SMNVEV (reference sequence). Trimming removed 6 bases from V and 0 bases from J, with 17 bases in between. CDR3 length: 16 residues. The CDR3, as DNA: TGTGCCAGCAGACACGCCGGGGGGGAGGCTAACTATGGCTACACCTTC. Protein: CASRHAGGEANYGYTF.

The chain links TRBV30 to TRBJ2-1, with TRBD1 identical over 9 bases. Germline V gives CDR1 GTSNPN, CDR2 SVGIG (reference sequence). CDR3 length equals 14 residues. V was clipped by 7 bases and J by 4 bases; unmatched bases: 8. The CDR3 sequence: CASRGQGRYNEQFF. The CDR3 DNA sequence: TGTGCCTCCAGGGGACAGGGAAGATACAATGAGCAGTTCTTC.

The rearrangement links TRBV27 to TRBJ1-1; a possible D gene is TRBD1 (5 bases). Germline CDR1 MNHEY, CDR2 SMNVEV (reference sequence). V lost 4 bases, J lost 6 bases, and 21 bases lay in between. The CDR3 length is 16 residues. This CDR3 is CASSSPPDSPRAEAFF. The CDR3 region has the DNA TGTGCCAGCAGTTCCCCCCCCGACAGCCCCAGGGCTGAAGCTTTCTTT.

The chain recombines TRBV6-5 with TRBJ1-6; perhaps TRBD1 as D (6 bases). This CDR3 is 14 amino acids long. V gave up 6 bases and J gave up 9 bases, with 15 bases separating them. Germline CDR1 MNHEY, CDR2 SVGAGI. The CDR3 coding sequence is TGTGCCAGCAGCCTCGGACAGAGCTTTTCACCCCTCCACTTT. Encoded protein: CASSLGQSFSPLHF.

The chain uses TRBV7-2 and TRBJ1-5; no definite D call. This CDR3 is built from 13 residues. CDR1 SGHTA and CDR2 FQGNSA come from the germline V gene. The ends were cut back, 5 bases at V and 3 bases at J, with 8 bases in the middle. The CDR3 protein is CASSPRVNQPQHF. The CDR3 coding sequence is TGTGCCAGCAGCCCACGCGTCAATCAGCCCCAGCATTTT.

This chain joins TRBV19 and TRBJ1-1; 8 nucleotides line up with TRBD1. The trim removed 7 bases at V and 1 base at J, leaving 14 bases unmatched. The length of the CDR3 is 17 residues. Germline-derived CDR1 and CDR2 are LNHDA and SQIVND (reference sequence). CDR3 sequence reads: CASTQTGVFERNTEAFF. CDR3 coding DNA: TGTGCCAGTACCCAGACAGGGGTGTTTGAAAGGAACACTGAAGCTTTCTTT.

The chain has TRBV7-2 and TRBJ2-7; D not certain. Germline lookup yields CDR1 SGHTA and CDR2 FQGNSA. The CDR3 covers 14 residues. The V end lost 0 bases, the J end lost 7 bases, and 13 bases lay between the germline ends. The CDR3, as DNA: TGTGCCAGCAGCTTAGCCCTACCATCCGGTGAGCAGTACTTC. Amino acids: CASSLALPSGEQYF. The complete variable domain, with remaining parts taken from reference TRBV7-2 and TRBJ2-7, reads GAGVSQSPSNKVTEKGKDVELRCDPISGHTALYWYRQSLGQGLEFLIYFQGNSAPDKSGLPSDRFSAERTGGSVSTLTIQRTQQEDSAVYLCASSLALPSGEQYFGPGTRLTVT.

V is TRBV14 and J is TRBJ2-7; D unclear. The V and J ends lost 5 bases and 2 bases respectively, with 16 bases between them. The CDR3 contains 15 residues. From germline, CDR1 is SGHDN and CDR2 FVKESK. The CDR3 sequence is CASSSLRLGTYEQYF. The CDR3 nucleotides are TGTGCCAGCAGCTCCCTTCGTTTGGGCACCTACGAGCAGTACTTC.